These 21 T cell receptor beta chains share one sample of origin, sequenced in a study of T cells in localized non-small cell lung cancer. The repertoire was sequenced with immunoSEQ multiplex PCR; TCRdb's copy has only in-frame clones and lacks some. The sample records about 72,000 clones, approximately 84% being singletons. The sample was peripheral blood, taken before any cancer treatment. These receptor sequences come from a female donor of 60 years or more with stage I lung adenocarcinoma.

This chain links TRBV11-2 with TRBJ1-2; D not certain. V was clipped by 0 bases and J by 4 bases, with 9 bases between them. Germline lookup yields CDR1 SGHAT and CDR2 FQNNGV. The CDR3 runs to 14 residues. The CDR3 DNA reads TGTGCCAGCAGCTTAGACACTTTATTCTATGGCTACACCTTC. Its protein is CASSLDTLFYGYTF. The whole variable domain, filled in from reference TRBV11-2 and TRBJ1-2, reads EAGVAQSPRYKIIEKRQSVAFWCNPISGHATLYWYQQILGQGPKLLIQFQNNGVVDDSQLPKDRFSAERLKGVDSTLKIQPAKLEDSAVYLCASSLDTLFYGYTFGSGTRLTVV.

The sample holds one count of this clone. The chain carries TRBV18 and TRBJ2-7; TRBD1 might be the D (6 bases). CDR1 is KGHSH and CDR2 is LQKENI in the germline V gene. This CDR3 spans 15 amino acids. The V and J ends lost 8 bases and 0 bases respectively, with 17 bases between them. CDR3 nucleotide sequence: TGTGCCAGCCAGAAAGACAGGCTGGTCTCCTACGAGCAGTACTTC. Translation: CASQKDRLVSYEQYF.

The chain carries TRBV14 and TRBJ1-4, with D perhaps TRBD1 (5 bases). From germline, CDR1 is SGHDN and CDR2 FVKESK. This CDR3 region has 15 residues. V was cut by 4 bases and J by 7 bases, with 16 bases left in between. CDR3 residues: CASSPVLSGGEKLFF. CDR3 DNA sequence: TGTGCCAGCAGCCCGGTTCTGTCGGGGGGTGAAAAACTGTTTTTT.

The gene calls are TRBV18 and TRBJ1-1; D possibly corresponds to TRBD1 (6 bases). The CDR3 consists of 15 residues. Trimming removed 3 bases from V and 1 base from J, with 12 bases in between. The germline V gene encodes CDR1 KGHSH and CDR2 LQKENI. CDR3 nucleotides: TGTGCCAGCTCACCCGCAGGGGTGAGGAACACTGAAGCTTTCTTT. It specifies CASSPAGVRNTEAFF.

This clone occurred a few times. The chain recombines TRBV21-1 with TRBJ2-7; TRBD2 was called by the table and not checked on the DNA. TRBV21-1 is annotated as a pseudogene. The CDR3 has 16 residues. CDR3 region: CASSASRGGDTYEQYF. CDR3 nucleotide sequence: TGTGCCAGCAGCGCCTCGCGGGGGGGAGACACCTACGAGCAGTACTTC.

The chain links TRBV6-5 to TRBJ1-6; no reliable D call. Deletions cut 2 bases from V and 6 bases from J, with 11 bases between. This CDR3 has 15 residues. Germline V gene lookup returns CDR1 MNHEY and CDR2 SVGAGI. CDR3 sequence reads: CASSYRAPFNSPLHF. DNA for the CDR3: TGTGCCAGCAGTTACCGGGCACCTTTTAATTCACCCCTCCACTTT.

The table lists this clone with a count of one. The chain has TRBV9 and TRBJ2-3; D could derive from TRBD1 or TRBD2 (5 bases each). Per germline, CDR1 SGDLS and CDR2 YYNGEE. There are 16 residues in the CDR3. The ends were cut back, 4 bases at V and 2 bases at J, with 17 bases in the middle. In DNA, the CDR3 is TGTGCCAGCAGCCCTACCGAAGGGGACCTCACAGATACGCAGTATTTT. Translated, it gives CASSPTEGDLTDTQYF. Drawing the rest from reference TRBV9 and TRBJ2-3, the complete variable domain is DSGVTQTPKHLITATGQRVTLRCSPRSGDLSVYWYQQSLDQGLQFLIQYYNGEERAKGNILERFSAQQFPDLHSELNLSSLELGDSALYFCASSPTEGDLTDTQYFGPGTRLTVL.

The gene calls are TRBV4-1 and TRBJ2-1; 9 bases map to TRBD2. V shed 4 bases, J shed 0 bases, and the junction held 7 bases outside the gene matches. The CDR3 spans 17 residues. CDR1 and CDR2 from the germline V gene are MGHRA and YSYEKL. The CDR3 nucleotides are TGCGCCAGCAGCCGCGGACTAGCGAGAGGCTCCTACAATGAGCAGTTCTTC. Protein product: CASSRGLARGSYNEQFF.

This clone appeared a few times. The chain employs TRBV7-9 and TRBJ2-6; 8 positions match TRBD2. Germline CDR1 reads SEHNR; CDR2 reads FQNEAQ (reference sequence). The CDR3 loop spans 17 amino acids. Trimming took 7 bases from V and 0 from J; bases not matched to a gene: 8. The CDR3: CASTGAGADSGANVLTF. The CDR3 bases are TGTGCCAGCACGGGAGCGGGGGCCGACTCTGGGGCCAACGTCCTGACTTTC.

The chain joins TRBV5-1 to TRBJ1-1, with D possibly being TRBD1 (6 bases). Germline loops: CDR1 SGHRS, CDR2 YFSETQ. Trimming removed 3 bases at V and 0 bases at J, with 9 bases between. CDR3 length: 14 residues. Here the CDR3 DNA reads TGCGCCAGCAGCTACGGGACATTGAACACTGAAGCTTTCTTT. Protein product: CASSYGTLNTEAFF.

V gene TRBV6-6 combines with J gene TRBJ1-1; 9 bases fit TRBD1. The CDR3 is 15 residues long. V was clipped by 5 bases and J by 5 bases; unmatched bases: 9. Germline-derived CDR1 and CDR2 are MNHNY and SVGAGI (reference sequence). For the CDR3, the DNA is TGTGCCAGCAGTCCCTGGACAGGGGCGCGGACTGAAGCTTTCTTT. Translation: CASSPWTGARTEAFF.

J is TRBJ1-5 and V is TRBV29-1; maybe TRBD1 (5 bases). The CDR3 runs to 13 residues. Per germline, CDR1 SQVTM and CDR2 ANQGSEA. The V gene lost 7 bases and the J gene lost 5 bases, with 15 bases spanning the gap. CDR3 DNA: TGCAGCGCTCCCCAGGGATTCCATCAGCCCCAGCATTTT. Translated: CSAPQGFHQPQHF.

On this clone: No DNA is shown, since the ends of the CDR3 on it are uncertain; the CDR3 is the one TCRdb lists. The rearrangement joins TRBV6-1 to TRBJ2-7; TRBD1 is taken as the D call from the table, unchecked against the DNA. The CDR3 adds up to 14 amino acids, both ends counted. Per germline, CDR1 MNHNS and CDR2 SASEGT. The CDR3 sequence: CASSFGQGISSEYF.

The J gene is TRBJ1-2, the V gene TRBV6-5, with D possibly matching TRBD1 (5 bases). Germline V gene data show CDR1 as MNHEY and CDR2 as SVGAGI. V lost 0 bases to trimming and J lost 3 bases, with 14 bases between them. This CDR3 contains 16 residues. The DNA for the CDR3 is TGTGCCAGCAGTTACTCTTTGAGCAGGGCACACTATGGCTACACCTTC. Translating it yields CASSYSLSRAHYGYTF.

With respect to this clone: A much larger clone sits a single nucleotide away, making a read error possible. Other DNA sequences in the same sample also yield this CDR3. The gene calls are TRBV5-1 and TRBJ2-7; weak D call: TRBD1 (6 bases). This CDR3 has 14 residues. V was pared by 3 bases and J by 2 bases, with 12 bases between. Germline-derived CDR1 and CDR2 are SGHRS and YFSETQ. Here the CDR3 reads CASSSGTLTYEQYF. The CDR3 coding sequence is TGCGCCAGCAGCTCCGGGACATTAACCTACGAGCAGTACTTC.

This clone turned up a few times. The CDR3 reads CASSSRGLDPDTQYF. CDR3 coding DNA: TGCGCCAGCAGCTCTCGGGGCCTGGACCCAGATACGCAGTATTTT. The rearrangement links TRBV5-1 to TRBJ2-3, with D tentatively TRBD1 or TRBD2 (5 bases each). The CDR3 is 15 amino acids. Germline values: CDR1 SGHRS, CDR2 YFSETQ. Trimming left V 3 bases short and J 4 bases short, with 15 bases between.

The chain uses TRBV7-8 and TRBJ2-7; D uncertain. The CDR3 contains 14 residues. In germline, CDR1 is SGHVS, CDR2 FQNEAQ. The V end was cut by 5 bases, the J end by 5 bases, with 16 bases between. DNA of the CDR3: TGTGCCAGCAGCCCCCTGCGGTTCCGGAACGAGCAGTACTTC. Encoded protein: CASSPLRFRNEQYF.

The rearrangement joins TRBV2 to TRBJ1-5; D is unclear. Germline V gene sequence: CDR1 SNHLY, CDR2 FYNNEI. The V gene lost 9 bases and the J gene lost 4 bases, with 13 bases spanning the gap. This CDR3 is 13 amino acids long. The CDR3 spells CASSGRVNQPQHF. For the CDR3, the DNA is TGTGCCAGTTCTGGGCGGGTTAATCAGCCCCAGCATTTT.

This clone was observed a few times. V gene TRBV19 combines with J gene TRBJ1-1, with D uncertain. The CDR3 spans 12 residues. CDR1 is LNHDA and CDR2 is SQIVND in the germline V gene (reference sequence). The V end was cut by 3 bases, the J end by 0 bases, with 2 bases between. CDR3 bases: TGTGCCAGTAGTATTTTGAACACTGAAGCTTTCTTT. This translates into CASSILNTEAFF.

The CDR3 protein is CASRREGAGREKLFF. CDR3 bases: TGCGCCAGTCGACGAGAGGGGGCAGGGCGTGAAAAACTGTTTTTT. The chain links TRBV5-1 to TRBJ1-4; 7 bases are shared with TRBD1. The CDR3 loop spans 15 amino acids. Germline CDR1 reads SGHRS; CDR2 reads YFSETQ. The V gene end was trimmed by 8 bases and the J gene end by 7 bases; junction bases not matched to a gene: 14.

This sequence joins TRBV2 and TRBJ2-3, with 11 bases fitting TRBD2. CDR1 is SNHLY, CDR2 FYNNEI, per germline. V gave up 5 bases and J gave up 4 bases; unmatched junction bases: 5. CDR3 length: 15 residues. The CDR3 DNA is TGTGCCAGCAGTCCATTAGCGGGAGGGGCAGATACGCAGTATTTT. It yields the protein CASSPLAGGADTQYF.